These T cell receptor beta chains were read from a single sample in a study of T cells in localized non-small cell lung cancer. Some clones are missing from TCRdb's copy, which holds only in-frame ones; the method was immunoSEQ multiplex PCR. The sample yields about 54,000 clones, over 75% seen once. The sample was peripheral blood, taken before any cancer treatment. These receptors all come from a female donor aged 60 or older with stage II squamous cell lung carcinoma. Each CDR3 is given with its conserved first and last residue. D genes are given only for firm matches. The size entry is marked missing in some rows and otherwise reads once, few, many or a size class.

CDR3aa: CASSTGPDGNEQYF
CDR3nt: TGTGCCAGCAGCACCGGGCCGGACGGGAACGAGCAGTACTTC
d_gene: .
abundance: .
v_gene: TRBV11-3
j_gene: TRBJ2-7

CDR3aa: CASSETGEGRGYGYTF
CDR3nt: TGTGCCAGCAGTGAAACGGGGGAAGGCAGGGGGTATGGCTACACCTTC
d_gene: TRBD1
abundance: .
v_gene: TRBV6-1
j_gene: TRBJ1-2

CDR3aa: CASSPDSSSGNTIYF
CDR3nt: TGCGCCAGCAGCCCGGACAGTAGCTCTGGAAACACCATATATTTT
d_gene: .
abundance: few
v_gene: TRBV5-1
j_gene: TRBJ1-3

CDR3aa: CASSSSGQGSYGYTF
CDR3nt: TGTGCCAGCAGTTCATCGGGACAGGGGAGCTATGGCTACACCTTC
d_gene: TRBD1
abundance: .
v_gene: TRBV27
j_gene: TRBJ1-2

CDR3aa: CASSIGGSGGAPLLTDTQYF
CDR3nt: TGTGCCAGTAGTATTGGAGGTAGCGGGGGGGCCCCACTTCTCACAGATACGCAGTATTTT
d_gene: TRBD2
abundance: once
v_gene: TRBV19
j_gene: TRBJ2-3

CDR3aa: CATSLEGGQPQHF
CDR3nt: TGTGCCACCAGCCTAGAGGGAGGGCAGCCCCAGCATTTT
d_gene: .
abundance: .
v_gene: TRBV15
j_gene: TRBJ1-5

CDR3aa: CASSLGSGGHNEQFF
CDR3nt: TGCGCCAGCAGCCTGGGGTCTGGGGGGCATAATGAGCAGTTCTTC
d_gene: .
abundance: .
v_gene: TRBV5-1
j_gene: TRBJ2-1

CDR3aa: CASSAWDRRSNYGYTF
CDR3nt: TGTGCCAGCAGCGCCTGGGACAGGCGGTCTAACTATGGCTACACCTTC
d_gene: TRBD1
abundance: .
v_gene: TRBV9
j_gene: TRBJ1-2

CDR3aa: CASSGSGGVSYNEQFF
CDR3nt: TGTGCCAGCAGTGGTAGCGGGGGGGTCTCCTACAATGAGCAGTTCTTC
d_gene: TRBD2
abundance: .
v_gene: TRBV2
j_gene: TRBJ2-1

CDR3aa: CASSSFRGQGAGEQYF
CDR3nt: TGTGCCAGCAGCTCCTTTCGAGGACAGGGGGCTGGAGAGCAGTACTTC
d_gene: TRBD1
abundance: .
v_gene: TRBV11-2
j_gene: TRBJ2-7

CDR3aa: CASSINPGPWETQYF
CDR3nt: TGTGCCAGTAGTATAAACCCAGGACCGTGGGAGACCCAGTACTTC
d_gene: .
abundance: .
v_gene: TRBV19
j_gene: TRBJ2-5

CDR3aa: CASSPDRTRETQYF
CDR3nt: TGCGCCAGCAGCCCGGACAGGACGAGGGAGACCCAGTACTTC
d_gene: TRBD1
abundance: .
v_gene: TRBV5-1
j_gene: TRBJ2-5

CDR3aa: CASSIGQGAGHEQYF
CDR3nt: TGTGCCAGTAGTATAGGACAGGGCGCCGGTCACGAGCAGTACTTC
d_gene: TRBD1
abundance: many
v_gene: TRBV19
j_gene: TRBJ2-7

CDR3aa: CASSGTGVETQYF
CDR3nt: TGCGCCAGCAGTGGGACAGGGGTAGAGACCCAGTACTTC
d_gene: TRBD1
abundance: .
v_gene: TRBV10-1
j_gene: TRBJ2-5

CDR3aa: CASSLRQGNTEAFF
CDR3nt: TGTGCCAGCAGCCTACGACAGGGTAACACTGAAGCTTTCTTT
d_gene: TRBD1
abundance: .
v_gene: TRBV7-9
j_gene: TRBJ1-1

CDR3aa: CASRRTGSIQPQHF
CDR3nt: TGTGCCAGCAGGAGGACAGGGTCTATTCAGCCCCAGCATTTT
d_gene: TRBD1
abundance: .
v_gene: TRBV2
j_gene: TRBJ1-5

CDR3aa: CASFTPERGIQYF
CDR3nt: TGTGCCAGCTTTACACCCGAGAGAGGCATTCAGTACTTC
d_gene: .
abundance: few
v_gene: TRBV2
j_gene: TRBJ2-4

CDR3aa: CASSATGTPGNIQYF
CDR3nt: TGTGCCAGCAGCGCCACCGGGACCCCCGGGAACATTCAGTACTTC
d_gene: .
abundance: .
v_gene: TRBV7-8
j_gene: TRBJ2-4

CDR3aa: CATSREGTGNTIYF
CDR3nt: TGTGCCACCAGCAGAGAAGGAACTGGAAACACCATATATTTT
d_gene: .
abundance: .
v_gene: TRBV15
j_gene: TRBJ1-3

CDR3aa: CASSRTNEQFF
CDR3nt: TGCGCCAGCAGCAGAACAAATGAGCAGTTCTTC
d_gene: .
abundance: .
v_gene: TRBV5-1
j_gene: TRBJ2-1

CDR3aa: CASSQDPKPIKGQYF
CDR3nt: TGCGCCAGCAGCCAAGACCCGAAACCGATAAAGGGGCAGTATTTT
d_gene: .
abundance: .
v_gene: TRBV4-3
j_gene: TRBJ2-3

CDR3aa: CASSLGSPSTDTQYF
CDR3nt: TGTGCCAGCAGCTTAGGCAGTCCTAGCACAGATACGCAGTATTTT
d_gene: .
abundance: .
v_gene: TRBV7-2
j_gene: TRBJ2-3

CDR3aa: CASSTRNTEAFF
CDR3nt: TGTGCCAGTAGTACCAGGAACACTGAAGCTTTCTTT
d_gene: .
abundance: .
v_gene: TRBV19
j_gene: TRBJ1-1

CDR3aa: CSARGENGYTF
CDR3nt: TGCAGTGCTCGGGGGGAAAATGGCTACACCTTC
d_gene: .
abundance: .
v_gene: TRBV20-1
j_gene: TRBJ1-2

CDR3aa: CASSLEGVGSILANVLTF
CDR3nt: TGCGCCAGCAGCTTGGAGGGTGTGGGGAGCATACTTGCCAACGTCCTGACTTTC
d_gene: .
abundance: .
v_gene: TRBV5-1
j_gene: TRBJ2-6

CDR3aa: CASSTTRENIQYF
CDR3nt: TGTGCCAGCAGCACCACCCGGGAAAACATTCAGTACTTC
d_gene: .
abundance: .
v_gene: TRBV9
j_gene: TRBJ2-4

CDR3aa: CASRGTPPTNYNEQFF
CDR3nt: TGTGCCAGCAGAGGGACCCCTCCAACGAACTACAATGAGCAGTTCTTC
d_gene: .
abundance: .
v_gene: TRBV2
j_gene: TRBJ2-1

CDR3aa: CASSEGLAGGPSAGELFF
CDR3nt: TGCGCCAGCAGCGAGGGACTAGCGGGGGGGCCTTCGGCCGGGGAGCTGTTTTTT
d_gene: TRBD2
abundance: .
v_gene: TRBV5-1
j_gene: TRBJ2-2

CDR3aa: CASSRRRQGASNQPQHF
CDR3nt: TGTGCCAGCAGTCGCAGAAGGCAGGGGGCTAGCAATCAGCCCCAGCATTTT
d_gene: TRBD1
abundance: .
v_gene: TRBV2
j_gene: TRBJ1-5

CDR3aa: CASSIGGMNTEAFF
CDR3nt: TGTGCCAGTAGTATAGGAGGAATGAACACTGAAGCTTTCTTT
d_gene: .
abundance: .
v_gene: TRBV19
j_gene: TRBJ1-1

CDR3aa: CASSQTGGTEAFF
CDR3nt: TGTGCCAGCAGCCAGACAGGGGGCACTGAAGCTTTCTTT
d_gene: TRBD1
abundance: .
v_gene: TRBV11-3
j_gene: TRBJ1-1

CDR3aa: CASSMDAVTEAFF
CDR3nt: TGCGCCAGCAGTATGGACGCGGTAACTGAAGCTTTCTTT
d_gene: .
abundance: .
v_gene: TRBV5-1
j_gene: TRBJ1-1

CDR3aa: CASSGKGQGYTETQYF
CDR3nt: TGTGCCAGCAGCGGAAAGGGACAGGGGTACACAGAGACCCAGTACTTC
d_gene: TRBD1
abundance: once
v_gene: TRBV9
j_gene: TRBJ2-5

CDR3aa: CASSEDRQPYEQYF
CDR3nt: TGTGCCAGCAGCGAAGACAGGCAACCCTACGAGCAGTACTTC
d_gene: .
abundance: .
v_gene: TRBV11-2
j_gene: TRBJ2-7

CDR3aa: CASSLQGGYNEQFF
CDR3nt: TGCGCCAGCAGCCTCCAGGGGGGATACAATGAGCAGTTCTTC
d_gene: .
abundance: .
v_gene: TRBV4-1
j_gene: TRBJ2-1

CDR3aa: CSVRDRASGNTIYF
CDR3nt: TGCAGCGTCCGGGACAGGGCCTCTGGAAACACCATATATTTT
d_gene: TRBD1
abundance: .
v_gene: TRBV29-1
j_gene: TRBJ1-3

CDR3aa: CASSKRTGTDVRSPLHF
CDR3nt: TGTGCCAGCAGCAAAAGAACCGGGACGGACGTCCGCTCACCCCTCCACTTT
d_gene: .
abundance: .
v_gene: TRBV9
j_gene: TRBJ1-6

CDR3aa: CASSPGQFLNTEAFF
CDR3nt: TGTGCCAGCAGCCCGGGACAGTTCTTGAACACTGAAGCTTTCTTT
d_gene: TRBD1
abundance: .
v_gene: TRBV11-2
j_gene: TRBJ1-1

CDR3aa: CSPTPPDRGDYEQYF
CDR3nt: TGCAGCCCAACCCCCCCAGACAGGGGGGACTACGAGCAGTACTTC
d_gene: TRBD1
abundance: .
v_gene: TRBV29-1
j_gene: TRBJ2-7

CDR3aa: CASSQAGVTEAFF
CDR3nt: TGCGCCAGCAGCCAGGCAGGGGTAACTGAAGCTTTCTTT
d_gene: .
abundance: .
v_gene: TRBV4-1
j_gene: TRBJ1-1

CDR3aa: CASSKEGSGTTDTQYF
CDR3nt: TGTGCCAGCAGCAAGGAGGGCAGCGGTACCACAGATACGCAGTATTTT
d_gene: .
abundance: .
v_gene: TRBV21-1
j_gene: TRBJ2-3

CDR3aa: CASSLGQGYTDTQYF
CDR3nt: TGTGCCAGCAGCCTGGGACAGGGATACACAGATACGCAGTATTTT
d_gene: TRBD1
abundance: .
v_gene: TRBV5-6
j_gene: TRBJ2-3

CDR3aa: CASSQVAGGHNEQFF
CDR3nt: TGCGCCAGCAGCCAGGTAGCGGGGGGTCACAATGAGCAGTTCTTC
d_gene: TRBD2
abundance: .
v_gene: TRBV4-3
j_gene: TRBJ2-1

CDR3aa: CASSLEHQSGNTIYF
CDR3nt: TGTGCCAGCAGCTTAGAACACCAATCTGGAAACACCATATATTTT
d_gene: .
abundance: once
v_gene: TRBV7-9
j_gene: TRBJ1-3

CDR3aa: CASSLEGRGYGYTF
CDR3nt: TGTGCCAGCAGCTTAGAGGGCAGGGGCTATGGCTACACCTTC
d_gene: .
abundance: .
v_gene: TRBV7-9
j_gene: TRBJ1-2

CDR3aa: CASSTRGEQFF
CDR3nt: TGTGCCAGCAGCACCCGTGGGGAGCAGTTCTTC
d_gene: .
abundance: .
v_gene: TRBV21-1
j_gene: TRBJ2-1

CDR3aa: CASSLRAGTGGREQYF
CDR3nt: TGTGCCAGCAGCTTACGAGCTGGGACAGGCGGCAGGGAGCAGTACTTC
d_gene: TRBD1
abundance: .
v_gene: TRBV7-9
j_gene: TRBJ2-7

CDR3aa: CASSLAETVDSNQPQHF
CDR3nt: TGTGCCAGCAGCTTAGCGGAGACAGTGGATAGCAATCAGCCCCAGCATTTT
d_gene: .
abundance: .
v_gene: TRBV7-8
j_gene: TRBJ1-5

CDR3aa: CASSSGTWGSKGETQYF
CDR3nt: TGTGCCAGTAGTAGCGGCACGTGGGGGTCCAAAGGAGAGACCCAGTACTTC
d_gene: .
abundance: .
v_gene: TRBV19
j_gene: TRBJ2-5

CDR3aa: CASSFRSDTEAFF
CDR3nt: TGTGCCAGCAGTTTTCGGTCGGACACTGAAGCTTTCTTT
d_gene: .
abundance: once
v_gene: TRBV27
j_gene: TRBJ1-1

CDR3aa: CASSSASTPPGEQFF
CDR3nt: TGCGCCAGCAGCTCCGCATCGACTCCGCCCGGTGAGCAGTTCTTC
d_gene: .
abundance: .
v_gene: TRBV5-1
j_gene: TRBJ2-1

CDR3aa: CASSSVREQFF
CDR3nt: TGCGCCAGCAGCTCTGTAAGAGAGCAGTTCTTC
d_gene: .
abundance: once
v_gene: TRBV5-1
j_gene: TRBJ2-1

CDR3aa: CASSSGGFSYNEQFF
CDR3nt: TGTGCCAGCAGCTCCGGGGGTTTCTCCTACAATGAGCAGTTCTTC
d_gene: .
abundance: .
v_gene: TRBV5-4
j_gene: TRBJ2-1

CDR3aa: CAWSVNSYEQYF
CDR3nt: TGTGCCTGGAGTGTGAACAGCTACGAGCAGTACTTC
d_gene: .
abundance: .
v_gene: TRBV30
j_gene: TRBJ2-7